This TCR beta chain appears in the sequencing data of a study of blood T cell repertoires in COVID-19 (dated by TCRdb to 2018 to 2020). Some background on the complete study: Samples covering the acute and convalescent phases of COVID-19 were provided by collaborators in the United States, Italy and Spain. The prospective study material was composed of cDNA or gDNA derived from T cells, B-cell-depleted T cells, or PBMCs. Subjects who had been exposed to COVID-19, were actively infected with it, or had recovered from it provided the deeply sampled blood TCRbeta repertoires that made up the dataset. The repertoires were released in a freely available public database intended as a resource for research on the immune response to SARS-CoV-2. Samples came from the ongoing ImmuneRACE study (first 160 participants) plus 1,254 subjects from 6 global collaborators. Sample metadata almost always included a de-identified subject ID, COVID-19 status, age in years and sex. Where available, HLA class I and class II types were taken from metadata supplied by the sample provider and were not determined by assay-based typing.

Notes on this clone: Its antigen is currently not known. No per-base quality is available; no much larger clone lies one base away.

The immunoSEQ Assay, a bias-controlled multiplex PCR, was used to amplify TCRbeta CDR3 regions from genomic DNA. From the authors' description of their analysis: Nucleated cell counts per sample were estimated from amplification of reference gene primers within the assay. Sequence reads were collapsed and filtered to measure the absolute abundance of every unique TCRbeta CDR3 rearrangement. Productive Simpson clonality was computed per sample as the square root of Simpson's diversity index over productive rearrangements. This immuneACCESS table, as held by TCRdb, lists in-frame sequences with V and J called but not all clones. Of the missing ones, under half trace to an unresolved V gene in checked studies; the others have no known cause. Clone size and the V and J calls come from that table; the DNA yielded D and trimming. The sample table lists about 400,000 clones, around 89% of them with a count of one. The ten most abundant clones make up about 4.5% of the sample.

Each collaborating institution followed its own protocols to collect whole blood in K2EDTA tubes. For TCRbeta analysis, collaborators shipped samples as frozen whole blood, isolated PBMCs, or DNA extracted from either of those sample types. The investigation overall reported the following: How much clinical and demographic metadata was included differed by source and by participant, and the metadata was provided uncurated.

The germline V gene provides CDR1 SGDLS and CDR2 YYNGEE. The V and J ends are trimmed by 0 bases and 4 bases, leaving 13 bases between them. From the cysteine through the phenylalanine, the CDR3 covers 15 amino acids. Left in the record is the CDR3 DNA by itself, 45 bases read in frame from the first base. The specimen was peripheral blood. The sequence links TRBV9 to TRBJ1-1, with the identity of the D gene unclear. This receptor was identified in a woman in her twenties or thirties with acute or convalescent COVID-19. The bases read TGTGCCAGCAGCGTAGACGAGGTGCGAGGCACTGAAGCTTTCTTT. Translated, this gives CASSVDEVRGTEAFF. The entire variable domain, with the stretches around the CDR3 drawn from the reference TRBV9 and TRBJ1-1 proteins, is DSGVTQTPKHLITATGQRVTLRCSPRSGDLSVYWYQQSLDQGLQFLIQYYNGEERAKGNILERFSAQQFPDLHSELNLSSLELGDSALYFCASSVDEVRGTEAFFGQGTRLTVV.